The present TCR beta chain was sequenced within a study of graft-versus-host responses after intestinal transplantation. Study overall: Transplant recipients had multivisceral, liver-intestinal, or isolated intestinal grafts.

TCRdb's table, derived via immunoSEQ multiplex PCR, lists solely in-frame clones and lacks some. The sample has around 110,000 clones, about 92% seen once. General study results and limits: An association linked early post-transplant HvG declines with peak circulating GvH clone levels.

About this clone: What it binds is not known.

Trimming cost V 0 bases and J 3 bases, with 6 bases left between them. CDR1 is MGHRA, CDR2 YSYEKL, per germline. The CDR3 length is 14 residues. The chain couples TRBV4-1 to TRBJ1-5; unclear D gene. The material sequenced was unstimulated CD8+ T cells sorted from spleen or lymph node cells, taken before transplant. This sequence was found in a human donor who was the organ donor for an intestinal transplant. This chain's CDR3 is CASSQDDTNQPQHF. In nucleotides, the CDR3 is TGCGCCAGCAGCCAAGATGACACCAATCAGCCCCAGCATTTT.